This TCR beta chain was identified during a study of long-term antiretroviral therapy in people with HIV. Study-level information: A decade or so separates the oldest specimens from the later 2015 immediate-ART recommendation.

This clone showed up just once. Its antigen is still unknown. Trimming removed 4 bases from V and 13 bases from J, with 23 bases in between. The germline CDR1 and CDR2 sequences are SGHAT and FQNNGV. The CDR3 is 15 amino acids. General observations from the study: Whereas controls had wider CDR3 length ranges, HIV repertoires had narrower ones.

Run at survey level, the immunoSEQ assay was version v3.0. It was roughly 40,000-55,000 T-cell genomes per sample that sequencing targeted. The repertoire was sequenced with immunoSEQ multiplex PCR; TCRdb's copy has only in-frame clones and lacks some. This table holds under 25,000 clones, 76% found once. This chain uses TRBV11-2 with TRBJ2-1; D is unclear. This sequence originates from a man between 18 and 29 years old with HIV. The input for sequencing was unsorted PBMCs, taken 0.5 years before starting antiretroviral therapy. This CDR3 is CASSSDRISLEIQFF. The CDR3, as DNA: TGTGCCAGCAGCTCGGATCGGATATCCCTTGAAATACAGTTCTTC.